The T cell receptor (beta chain) described here comes from a study of molecular identifiers for immune sequencing clone quantification. Study background: In the replicates, RNA derived from approximately 20,000 or 100,000 naive CD8 cells was divided into five parts, and four were sequenced.

TCRdb processed the PCR reads anew with MiXCR; each CDR3 protein has one entry. The data show 97,000 or so distinct CDR3 sequences, 24% seen once. General study findings and limits: Shared barcodes on identical TCR molecules could underestimate the sizes of highly expanded clones. Spiked Jurkat TCR RNA originating from one cell could reportedly be identified amid around 970,000 naive cells. Over 99% of effector molecules, but under 1% in naive cells, were held by clones with more than 20 RNA copies.

With 3 bases removed from V and 4 bases from J, the gap between germline ends came to 18 bases. This CDR3 has 16 residues. Comments on this clonotype: Its antigen is unidentified.

This chain links TRBV12-3 or TRBV12-4 with TRBJ1-1, with D tentatively TRBD1 (6 bases). Sequenced sample: naive CD8+ T cells from blood, with Jurkat cell RNA spiked in. Subset in this sample: FACS-sorted CD8+CD4-CCR7+CD45RA+ naive T cells. The clonotype comes from a human donor in good health. Some libraries in this study had Jurkat cell RNA spiked in. CDR3 nucleotide sequence: TGTGCCAGCAGTTTTTTTGCCCAAAGGGGGGGCACTGAAGCTTTCTTT. Translated: CASSFFAQRGGTEAFF.